A selection of T cell receptor beta chains follows, all from one sample in a study of blood T cell repertoires in COVID-19. Here immunoSEQ multiplex PCR was the method, and the copy in TCRdb shows in-frame clones only, minus some. The data contain approximately 61,000 clones, approximately 77% of them singletons. The specimen sequenced was peripheral blood. The receptor source for this set is a human donor in a cohort sampled during active COVID-19. The CDR3 runs from the conserved cysteine through the conserved F or W. A D gene is named only where the DNA matches it firmly. Size is omitted from some rows. Given values are once, few, many or a class for expanded clones.

v_call	clone_size	j_call	d_call	cdr3_aa	cdr3_nt
TRBV7-9	once	TRBJ2-6	TRBD1	CASSLTGTVLVGANVLTF	TGTGCCAGCAGCTTAACCGGGACAGTGCTTGTGGGGGCCAACGTCCTGACTTTC
TRBV4-2	few	TRBJ2-5	TRBD2	CASSLTIQRGGLETQYF	TGTGCCAGCAGCCTTACGATTCAGCGGGGGGGCCTCGAGACCCAGTACTTC
TRBV7-9	.	TRBJ1-2	TRBD1	CASSSSDRTGYGYTF	TGTGCCAGCAGCTCGTCGGACAGGACAGGGTATGGCTACACCTTC
TRBV3-1/TRBV3-2	.	TRBJ2-7	TRBD1	CASSPTGIQQYF	TGTGCCAGCAGCCCGACAGGGATCCAGCAGTACTTC
TRBV27	large	TRBJ1-5	.	CASSLSIGQGSNQPQHF	TGTGCCAGCAGTTTATCGATCGGTCAGGGGTCAAATCAGCCCCAGCATTTT
TRBV29-1	.	TRBJ1-1	.	CSGTGAEAFF	TGCAGCGGCACGGGGGCTGAAGCTTTCTTT
TRBV5-1	.	TRBJ2-5	.	CASSRGSGGQETQYF	TGCGCCAGCAGCAGGGGTTCAGGGGGGCAAGAGACCCAGTACTTC
TRBV6-5	once	TRBJ2-1	TRBD2	CASSYKTSGGLEQFF	TGTGCCAGCAGTTACAAGACTAGCGGGGGCCTTGAGCAGTTCTTC
TRBV5-4	.	TRBJ2-3	TRBD2	CASSLAGAGVPEDTQYF	TGTGCCAGCAGCTTGGCGGGAGCGGGGGTCCCCGAGGATACGCAGTATTTT
TRBV15	.	TRBJ1-1	.	CATSGARGAGSEAFF	TGTGCCACCAGCGGGGCTCGGGGGGCAGGGTCTGAAGCTTTCTTT